A single T cell receptor (beta chain) is shown here with its context. The antigen is not known. The record originates from a study of cytomegalovirus exposure and HLA in healthy donors. Study in general: A previous analysis identified around 120 million unique TCR beta sequences derived from 180 million or so T cells.

Study conclusions and caveats: In a later analysis, a missense DCLRE1C variant was linked to TCR beta V- and J-gene trimming. Associated with cytomegalovirus, according to the listing, were 150 to 200 TCR beta chains.

Vbeta (60) and Jbeta (13) primers were used in the PCR. The protocol was immunoSEQ multiplex PCR, while the TCRdb copy is restricted to in-frame clones and leaves out a portion. The sample data list over 100,000 clones. CDR1 is MNHEY and CDR2 is SVGAGI in the germline V gene. The V gene lost 7 bases and the J gene lost 1 base, with 14 bases spanning the gap. The CDR3 has 14 residues. These donors, healthy bone marrow donors, were studied. The chain joins TRBV6-5 to TRBJ2-7; possibly TRBD2 for D (6 bases). Sequences were obtained from PBMCs. The receptor comes from a woman aged 40 to 50 in good health and CMV-seropositive. In DNA form, the CDR3 reads TGTGCCAGCACCGCAACCGGGAGTTCCTACGAGCAGTACTTC. Protein product: CASTATGSSYEQYF.